The entry below describes one T cell receptor (beta chain). The target antigen is unknown. Sequenced by immunoSEQ multiplex PCR; TCRdb stores in-frame clones only, minus some. The sample comprises tens of thousands of clones, more than 70% of which are singletons, and roughly 27% rests with the top ten. Autoimmune disease history or systemic immunosuppression was exclusionary. These data originate in a study of OX40 agonist ivuxolimab in advanced cancers. Study context: Dose-escalation subjects each had hepatocellular carcinoma, melanoma, renal cell or head and neck cancer. Of the participants, approximately 36% had some prior anti-PD-1, anti-PD-L1 or anti-CTLA-4 therapy, which was allowed.

Whole-study results and caveats: Low normalized clonal expansion also occurred in some nonresponding patients.

This specimen was CD4+ or CD8+ T cells sorted from blood, taken in a trial of the OX40 agonist ivuxolimab. The sequence was obtained from an adult with an advanced solid tumor such as melanoma, head and neck, liver or kidney cancer.

The CDR3 is CASSERYTPGNTIYF. In DNA, the CDR3 is TGTGCCAGCAGTGAAAGGTATACTCCTGGAAACACCATATATTTT. The rearrangement links TRBV6-1 to TRBJ1-3; no clear D. V was trimmed by 2 bases and J by 2 bases, leaving 10 bases between them. The CDR3 sequence is 15 residues long. The germline V gene encodes CDR1 MNHNS and CDR2 SASEGT.